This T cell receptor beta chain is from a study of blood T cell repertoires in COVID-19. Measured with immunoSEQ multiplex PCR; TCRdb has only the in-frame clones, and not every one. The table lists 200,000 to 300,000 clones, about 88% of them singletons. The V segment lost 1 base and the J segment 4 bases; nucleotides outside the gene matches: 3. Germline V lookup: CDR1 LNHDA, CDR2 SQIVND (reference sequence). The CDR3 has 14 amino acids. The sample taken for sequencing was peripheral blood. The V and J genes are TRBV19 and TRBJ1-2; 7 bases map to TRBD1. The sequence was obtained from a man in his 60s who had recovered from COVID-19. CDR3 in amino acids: CASSIVSGGYGYTF. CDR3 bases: TGTGCCAGTAGTATAGTGTCAGGGGGCTATGGCTACACCTTC.